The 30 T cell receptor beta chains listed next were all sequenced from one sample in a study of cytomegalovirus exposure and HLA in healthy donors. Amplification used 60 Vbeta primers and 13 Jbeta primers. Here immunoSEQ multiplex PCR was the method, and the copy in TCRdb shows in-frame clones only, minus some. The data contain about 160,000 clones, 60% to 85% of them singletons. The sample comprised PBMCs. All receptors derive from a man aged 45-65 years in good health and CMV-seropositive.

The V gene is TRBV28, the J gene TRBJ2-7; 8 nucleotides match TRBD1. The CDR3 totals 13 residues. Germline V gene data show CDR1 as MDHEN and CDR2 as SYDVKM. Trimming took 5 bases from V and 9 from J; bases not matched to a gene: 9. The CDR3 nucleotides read TGTGCCAGCAGTCCCGGACAGGGCCTAGGGCAGTACTTC. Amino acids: CASSPGQGLGQYF.

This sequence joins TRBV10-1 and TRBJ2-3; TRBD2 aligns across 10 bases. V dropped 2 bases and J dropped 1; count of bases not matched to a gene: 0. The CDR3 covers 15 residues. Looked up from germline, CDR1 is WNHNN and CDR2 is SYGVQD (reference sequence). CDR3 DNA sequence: TGCGCCAGCAGTGAGCTAGCGGGAGGCACAGATACGCAGTATTTT. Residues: CASSELAGGTDTQYF.

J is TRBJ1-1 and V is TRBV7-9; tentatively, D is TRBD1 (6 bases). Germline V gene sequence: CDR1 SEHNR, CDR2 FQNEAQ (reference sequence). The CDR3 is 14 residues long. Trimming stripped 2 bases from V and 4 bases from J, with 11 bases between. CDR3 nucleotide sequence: TGTGCCAGCAGCTTACAGGGGTGGGGCACTGAAGCTTTCTTT. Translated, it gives CASSLQGWGTEAFF.

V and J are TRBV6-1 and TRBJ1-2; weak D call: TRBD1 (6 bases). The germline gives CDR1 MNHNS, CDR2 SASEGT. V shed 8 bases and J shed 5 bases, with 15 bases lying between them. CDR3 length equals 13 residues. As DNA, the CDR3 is TGTGCCAGCGGGGAACAGGGTGGGTATGGCTACACCTTC. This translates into CASGEQGGYGYTF.

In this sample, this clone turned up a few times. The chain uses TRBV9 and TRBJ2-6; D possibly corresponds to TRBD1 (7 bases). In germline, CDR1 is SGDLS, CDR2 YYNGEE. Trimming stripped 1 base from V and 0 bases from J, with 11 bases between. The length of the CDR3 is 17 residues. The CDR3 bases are TGTGCCAGCAGCGTACAGGGGGGTAGCTCTGGGGCCAACGTCCTGACTTTC. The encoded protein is CASSVQGGSSGANVLTF.

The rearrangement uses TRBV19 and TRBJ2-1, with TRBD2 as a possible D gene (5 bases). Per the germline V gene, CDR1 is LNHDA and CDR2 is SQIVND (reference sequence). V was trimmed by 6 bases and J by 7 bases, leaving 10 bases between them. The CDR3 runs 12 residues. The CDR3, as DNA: TGTGCCAGTAGACGGGGTCGGAATGAGCAGTTCTTC. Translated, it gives CASRRGRNEQFF.

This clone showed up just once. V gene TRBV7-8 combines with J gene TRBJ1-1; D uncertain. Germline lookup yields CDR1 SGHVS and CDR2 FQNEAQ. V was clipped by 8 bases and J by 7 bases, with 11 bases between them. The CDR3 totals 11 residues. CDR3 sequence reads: CASAPVSEAFF. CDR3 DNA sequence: TGTGCCAGCGCCCCTGTGAGTGAAGCTTTCTTT.

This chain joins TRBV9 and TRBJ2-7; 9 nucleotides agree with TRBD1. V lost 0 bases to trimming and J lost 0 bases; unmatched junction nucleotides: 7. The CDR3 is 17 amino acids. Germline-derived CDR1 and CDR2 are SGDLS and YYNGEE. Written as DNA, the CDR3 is TGTGCCAGCAGCGTAGGGTCTCCGGGACAGGGCTCCTACGAGCAGTACTTC. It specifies CASSVGSPGQGSYEQYF.

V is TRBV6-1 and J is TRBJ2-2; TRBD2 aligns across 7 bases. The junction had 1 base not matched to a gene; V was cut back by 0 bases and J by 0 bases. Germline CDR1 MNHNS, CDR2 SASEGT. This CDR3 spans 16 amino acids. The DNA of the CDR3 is TGTGCCAGCAGTGAAGCGGGGGGGACGAACACCGGGGAGCTGTTTTTT. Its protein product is CASSEAGGTNTGELFF.

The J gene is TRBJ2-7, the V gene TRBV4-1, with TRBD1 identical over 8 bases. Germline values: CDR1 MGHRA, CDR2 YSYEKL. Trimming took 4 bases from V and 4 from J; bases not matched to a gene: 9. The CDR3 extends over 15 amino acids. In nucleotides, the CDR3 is TGCGCCAGCAGCCGAGGGACAGGAGATATTTACGAGCAGTACTTC. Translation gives CASSRGTGDIYEQYF.

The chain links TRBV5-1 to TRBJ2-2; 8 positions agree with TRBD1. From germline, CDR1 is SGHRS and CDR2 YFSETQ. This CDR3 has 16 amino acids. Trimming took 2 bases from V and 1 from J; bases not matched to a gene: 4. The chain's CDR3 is CASSFSGTGNTGELFF. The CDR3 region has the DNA TGCGCCAGCAGCTTTTCCGGGACAGGGAACACCGGGGAGCTGTTTTTT.

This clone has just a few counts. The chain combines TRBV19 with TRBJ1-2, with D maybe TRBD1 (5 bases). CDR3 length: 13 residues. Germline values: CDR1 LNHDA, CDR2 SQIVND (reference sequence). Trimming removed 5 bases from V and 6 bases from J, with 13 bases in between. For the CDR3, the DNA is TGTGCCAGTAGTCCCGGTCCCAGGGATGGCTACACCTTC. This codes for CASSPGPRDGYTF.

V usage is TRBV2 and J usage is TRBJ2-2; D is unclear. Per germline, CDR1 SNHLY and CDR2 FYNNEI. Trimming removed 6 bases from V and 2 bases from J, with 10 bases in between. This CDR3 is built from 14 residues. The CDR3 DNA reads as TGTGCCAGCAGCCTTCTCTCTAACACCGGGGAGCTGTTTTTT. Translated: CASSLLSNTGELFF.

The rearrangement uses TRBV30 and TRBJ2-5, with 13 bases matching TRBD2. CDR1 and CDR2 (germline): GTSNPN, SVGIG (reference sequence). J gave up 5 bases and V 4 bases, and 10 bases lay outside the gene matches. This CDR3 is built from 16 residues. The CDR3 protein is CAWTPGLAGARETQYF. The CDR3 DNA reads TGTGCCTGGACCCCTGGACTAGCGGGGGCTAGGGAGACCCAGTACTTC.

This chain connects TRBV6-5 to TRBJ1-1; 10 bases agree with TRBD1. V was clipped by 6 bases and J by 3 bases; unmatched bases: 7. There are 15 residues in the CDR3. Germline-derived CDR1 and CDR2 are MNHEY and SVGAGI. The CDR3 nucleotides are TGTGCCAGCAGACAGCCGGGACAGGGGTACACTGAAGCTTTCTTT. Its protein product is CASRQPGQGYTEAFF.

CDR3 nucleotides: TGCGCCAGCAGCCTCACCGGGACAGCTTACGAAGCTTTCTTT. Residues: CASSLTGTAYEAFF. V is TRBV5-1 and J is TRBJ1-1; 7 bases are shared with TRBD1. J gave up 8 bases and V 4 bases, and 11 bases lay outside the gene matches. The germline CDR1 and CDR2 sequences are SGHRS and YFSETQ. The CDR3 is 14 amino acids.

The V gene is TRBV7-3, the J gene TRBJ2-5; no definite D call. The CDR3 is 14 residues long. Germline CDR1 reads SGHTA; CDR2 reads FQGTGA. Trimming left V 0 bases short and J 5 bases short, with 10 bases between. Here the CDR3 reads CASSLTSGHETQYF. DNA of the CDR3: TGTGCCAGCAGCTTAACGAGTGGGCATGAGACCCAGTACTTC.

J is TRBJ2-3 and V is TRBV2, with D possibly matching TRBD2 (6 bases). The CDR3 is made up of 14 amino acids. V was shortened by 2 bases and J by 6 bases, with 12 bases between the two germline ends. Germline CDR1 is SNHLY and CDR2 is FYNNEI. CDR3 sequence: CASSERTIGDTQYF. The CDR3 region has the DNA TGTGCCAGCAGTGAAAGGACTATTGGTGATACGCAGTATTTT.

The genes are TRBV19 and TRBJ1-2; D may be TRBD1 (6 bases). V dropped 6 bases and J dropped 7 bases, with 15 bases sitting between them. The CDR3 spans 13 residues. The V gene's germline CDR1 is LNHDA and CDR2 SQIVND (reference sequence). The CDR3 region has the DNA TGTGCCAGTAGCCCGGGACAAGGCCGTGGCTACACCTTC. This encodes CASSPGQGRGYTF.

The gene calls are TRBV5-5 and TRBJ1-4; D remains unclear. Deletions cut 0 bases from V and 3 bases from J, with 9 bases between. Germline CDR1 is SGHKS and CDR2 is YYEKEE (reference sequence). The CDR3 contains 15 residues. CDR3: CASSLVGVPNEKLFF. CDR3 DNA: TGTGCCAGCAGCTTGGTCGGGGTACCTAATGAAAAACTGTTTTTT.

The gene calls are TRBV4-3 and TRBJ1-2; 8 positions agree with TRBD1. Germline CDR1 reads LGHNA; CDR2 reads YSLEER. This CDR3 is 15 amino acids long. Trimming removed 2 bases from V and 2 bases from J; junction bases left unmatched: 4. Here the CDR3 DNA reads TGCGCCAGCAGCCAATCCGGGACAGGAAACTATGGCTACACCTTC. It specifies CASSQSGTGNYGYTF.

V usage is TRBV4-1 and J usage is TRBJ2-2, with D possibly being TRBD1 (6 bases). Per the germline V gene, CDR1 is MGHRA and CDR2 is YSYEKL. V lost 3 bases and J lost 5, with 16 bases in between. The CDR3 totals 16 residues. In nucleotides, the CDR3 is TGCGCCAGCAGCCAGGGCAGGCTAAGGGGGACCGGGGAGCTGTTTTTT. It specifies CASSQGRLRGTGELFF.

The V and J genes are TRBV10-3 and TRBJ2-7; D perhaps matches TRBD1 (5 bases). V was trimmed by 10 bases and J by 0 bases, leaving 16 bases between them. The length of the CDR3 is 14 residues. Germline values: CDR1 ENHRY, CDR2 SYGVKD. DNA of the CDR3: TGTGCCAGAAAGCCGACAGAGAGCTCCTACGAGCAGTACTTC. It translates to CARKPTESSYEQYF.

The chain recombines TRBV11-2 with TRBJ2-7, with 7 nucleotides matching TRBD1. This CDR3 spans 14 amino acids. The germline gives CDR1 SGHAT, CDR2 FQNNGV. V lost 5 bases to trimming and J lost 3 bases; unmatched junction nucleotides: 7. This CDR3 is CASSRDRAIYEQYF. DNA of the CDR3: TGTGCCAGCAGCCGCGACAGGGCCATCTACGAGCAGTACTTC.

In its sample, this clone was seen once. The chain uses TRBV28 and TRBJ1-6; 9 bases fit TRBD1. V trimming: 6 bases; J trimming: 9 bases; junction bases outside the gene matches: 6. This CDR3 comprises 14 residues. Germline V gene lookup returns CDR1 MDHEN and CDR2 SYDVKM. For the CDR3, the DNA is TGTGCCAGCAGGCGGACAGGGGTTGGTTCACCCCTCCACTTT. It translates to CASRRTGVGSPLHF.

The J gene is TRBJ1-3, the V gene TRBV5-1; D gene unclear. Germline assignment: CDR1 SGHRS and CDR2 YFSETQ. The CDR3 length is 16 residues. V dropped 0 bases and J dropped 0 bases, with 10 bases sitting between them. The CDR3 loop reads CASSLASTSSGNTIYF. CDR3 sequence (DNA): TGCGCCAGCAGCTTGGCCTCCACGAGCTCTGGAAACACCATATATTTT.

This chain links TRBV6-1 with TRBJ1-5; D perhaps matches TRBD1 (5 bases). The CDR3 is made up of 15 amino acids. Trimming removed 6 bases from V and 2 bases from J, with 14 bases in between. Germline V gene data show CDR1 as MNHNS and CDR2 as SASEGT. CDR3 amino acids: CASRGPGGGNQPQHF. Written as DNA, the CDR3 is TGTGCCAGCAGGGGACCCGGCGGGGGCAATCAGCCCCAGCATTTT.

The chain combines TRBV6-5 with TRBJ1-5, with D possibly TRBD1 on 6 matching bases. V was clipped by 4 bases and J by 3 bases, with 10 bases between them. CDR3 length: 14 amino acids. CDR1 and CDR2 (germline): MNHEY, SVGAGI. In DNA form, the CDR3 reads TGTGCCAGCAGTTCCGGGACACCCAATCAGCCCCAGCATTTT. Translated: CASSSGTPNQPQHF.

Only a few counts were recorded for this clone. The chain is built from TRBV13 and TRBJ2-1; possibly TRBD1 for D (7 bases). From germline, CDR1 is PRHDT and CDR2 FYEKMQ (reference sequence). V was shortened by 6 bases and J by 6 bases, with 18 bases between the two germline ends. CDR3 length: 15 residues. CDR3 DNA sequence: TGTGCCAGCAGTTACTCGAGCCAGGGGGGCAATGAGCAGTTCTTC. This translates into CASSYSSQGGNEQFF. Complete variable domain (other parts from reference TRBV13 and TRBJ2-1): AAGVIQSPRHLIKEKRETATLKCYPIPRHDTVYWYQQGPGQDPQFLISFYEKMQSDKGSIPDRFSAQQFSDYHSELNMSSLELGDSALYFCASSYSSQGGNEQFFGPGTRLTVL.

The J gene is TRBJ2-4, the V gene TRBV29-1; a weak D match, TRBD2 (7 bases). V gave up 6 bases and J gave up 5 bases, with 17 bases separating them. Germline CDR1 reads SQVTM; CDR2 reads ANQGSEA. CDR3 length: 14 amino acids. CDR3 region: CSVRVGGGQNIQYF. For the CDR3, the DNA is TGCAGCGTCCGTGTGGGAGGGGGGCAAAACATTCAGTACTTC.